This is a list of T cell receptor beta chains from one sample in a study of blood T cells in healthy people across ages. MiXCR, applied by TCRdb to the 5' RACE reads, yields one record per CDR3 protein. The sample consists of more than 600,000 distinct CDR3 sequences, 20% to 25% of them appearing once. This sample also appeared in a second study, on T cells of mothers and their children.

The source material was blood. The receptor source for this set is a boy aged 5 to 17 in good health. CDR3s include the opening cysteine and the closing phenylalanine or tryptophan. D genes are given only for firm matches. Some rows have no size entry. The others give once, few or many, or a class for an expanded clone.

TRBJ2-1 TRBV20-1 few TRBD2 CSASLGGRAGDEQFF TGCAGTGCTAGTCTTGGCGGGAGGGCCGGAGATGAGCAGTTCTTC
TRBJ2-1 TRBV6-1 NA NA CASRQRDISSYNEQFF TGTGCCAGCAGACAAAGGGATATCAGCTCCTACAATGAGCAGTTCTTC
TRBJ1-5 TRBV28 few NA CASSLGYRASNQPQHF TGTGCCAGCAGTTTAGGGTACAGGGCTAGCAATCAGCCCCAGCATTTT
TRBJ2-7 TRBV6-2/TRBV6-3 NA NA CASSYMRQLNYEQYF TGTGCCAGCAGTTACATGCGACAATTGAACTACGAGCAGTACTTC
TRBJ2-5 TRBV12-3/TRBV12-4 NA NA CASGDSWRGEETQYF TGTGCCAGCGGAGACTCGTGGCGGGGCGAAGAGACCCAGTACTTC
TRBJ2-3 TRBV7-6 few NA CASSSSGISVTDTQYF TGTGCCAGCAGCTCCAGTGGTATTAGCGTCACAGATACGCAGTATTTT
TRBJ2-3 TRBV7-2 NA TRBD1 CASSQTGGGSNTQYF TGTGCCAGCAGTCAAACAGGGGGCGGGAGTAATACGCAGTATTTT
TRBJ2-7 TRBV5-1 few NA CASSLAPGSGSYEQYF TGCGCCAGCAGCTTGGCCCCCGGAAGCGGGTCCTACGAGCAGTACTTC
TRBJ1-1 TRBV7-6 once TRBD1 CASSYMGQSAEAFF TGTGCCAGCAGCTATATGGGACAGAGCGCTGAAGCTTTCTTT
TRBJ1-3 TRBV3-1 few TRBD1 CASSQPRTGHNTIYF TGTGCCAGCAGCCAACCCCGGACAGGGCACAACACCATATATTTT
TRBJ1-4 TRBV9 NA NA CASSPGGRATNEKLFF TGTGCCAGCAGCCCCGGAGGGAGAGCAACTAATGAAAAACTGTTTTTT
TRBJ2-1 TRBV28 NA TRBD2 CASSGPGLAVEDEQFF TGTGCCAGCAGTGGTCCAGGACTAGCAGTCGAAGATGAGCAGTTCTTC
TRBJ1-2 TRBV29-1 few NA CSVGLREEDGYTF TGCAGCGTTGGATTGAGGGAGGAAGATGGCTACACCTTC
TRBJ1-1 TRBV29-1 NA NA CSITGGRENTEAFF TGCAGCATTACTGGGGGACGGGAGAACACTGAAGCTTTCTTT
TRBJ2-2 TRBV18 NA TRBD2 CASTISGHTGELFF TGTGCCAGCACGATTAGCGGGCACACCGGGGAGCTGTTTTTT
TRBJ2-2 TRBV5-5 once NA CASSPTSVYAGELFF TGTGCCAGCAGCCCCACGTCGGTCTACGCCGGGGAGCTGTTTTTT
TRBJ2-3 TRBV20-1 NA NA CSALLGSTDTQYF TGCAGTGCTCTACTGGGGAGCACAGATACGCAGTATTTT
TRBJ2-3 TRBV12-3/TRBV12-4 NA NA CASSSHRWGSTDTQYF TGTGCCAGCAGTTCGCACAGGTGGGGGTCCACAGATACGCAGTATTTT
TRBJ1-3 TRBV6-1 NA NA CASSEARGSGNTIYF TGTGCCAGCAGTGAAGCCCGGGGATCTGGAAACACCATATATTTT
TRBJ2-2 TRBV7-9 many TRBD2 CASRGLAGVGELFF TGTGCCAGCAGAGGACTAGCGGGAGTCGGGGAGCTGTTTTTT
TRBJ2-1 TRBV11-2 few TRBD2 CASSSGDGLAGYNEQFF TGTGCCAGCAGCTCAGGGGATGGACTAGCGGGTTACAATGAGCAGTTCTTC
TRBJ2-5 TRBV7-9 few TRBD1 CASRPGDSKETQYF TGTGCCAGCAGACCCGGGGACAGCAAAGAGACCCAGTACTTC
TRBJ2-3 TRBV12-3/TRBV12-4 NA TRBD2 CASSLVAGPTDTQYF TGTGCCAGCAGTTTGGTAGCGGGGCCCACAGATACGCAGTATTTT
TRBJ2-7 TRBV6-1 few NA CASKGVGTPYYEQYF TGTGCCAGCAAGGGGGTAGGGACCCCCTACTACGAGCAGTACTTC
TRBJ2-7 TRBV12-5 NA NA CASGLVQKMEGTRSYEQYF TGTGCTAGTGGTTTGGTACAAAAGATGGAGGGGACCCGCTCCTACGAGCAGTACTTC
TRBJ2-1 TRBV2 NA TRBD2 CASRAGGSYNEQFF TGTGCCAGTAGAGCGGGAGGATCCTACAATGAGCAGTTCTTC
TRBJ1-2 TRBV7-2 NA TRBD1 CASSSLGTGHIGYTF TGTGCCAGCAGCTCCCTAGGGACAGGGCACATCGGCTACACCTTC
TRBJ2-1 TRBV28 NA NA CASSFPPQGAYNEQFF TGTGCCAGCAGTTTCCCCCCCCAGGGAGCCTACAATGAGCAGTTCTTC
TRBJ1-2 TRBV9 NA NA CASSVGAGENYGYTF TGTGCCAGCAGCGTAGGCGCAGGGGAGAACTATGGCTACACCTTC
TRBJ2-5 TRBV6-5 few NA CASSSSGVSRETQYF TGTGCCAGCAGTAGCTCCGGGGTTTCTCGAGAGACCCAGTACTTC
TRBJ1-6 TRBV7-3 few TRBD1 CASQGQPNSPLHF TGTGCCAGCCAGGGACAGCCCAATTCACCCCTCCACTTT
TRBJ2-1 TRBV20-1 NA NA CSAREARVVYNEQFF TGCAGTGCTAGAGAGGCGAGGGTAGTCTACAATGAGCAGTTCTTC
TRBJ2-5 TRBV7-9 few NA CASSNYKEETQYF TGTGCCAGCAGTAATTACAAAGAAGAGACCCAGTACTTC
TRBJ2-1 TRBV7-9 NA TRBD2 CASIRLAGTNEQFF TGTGCCAGCATCCGCCTAGCGGGGACCAATGAGCAGTTCTTC
TRBJ2-7 TRBV5-1 few TRBD1 CASSSFRDRGSYEQYF TGCGCCAGCAGCTCCTTCCGGGACAGGGGAAGCTACGAGCAGTACTTC
TRBJ2-2 TRBV12-5 NA NA CASGLPLERATGELFF TGTGCTAGTGGTTTGCCCTTAGAGAGGGCCACCGGGGAGCTGTTTTTT
TRBJ2-1 TRBV4-1 NA NA CASSQDRGRLGYINEQFF TGCGCCAGCAGCCAAGATAGGGGTAGACTAGGATATATCAATGAGCAGTTCTTC
TRBJ1-5 TRBV6-5 NA TRBD1 CASSYSDRVGGNQPQHF TGTGCCAGCAGTTACTCCGACAGGGTTGGGGGCAATCAGCCCCAGCATTTT
TRBJ1-1 TRBV4-3 NA TRBD1 CASSQDRTHTEAFF TGCGCCAGCAGCCAGGACAGGACCCACACTGAAGCTTTCTTT
TRBJ2-3 TRBV9 NA NA CASSVGGTDTDTQYF TGTGCCAGCAGCGTGGGGGGGACAGACACAGATACGCAGTATTTT
TRBJ2-3 TRBV12-3/TRBV12-4 NA NA CASAQVDTQYF TGTGCCAGCGCTCAGGTGGATACGCAGTATTTT
TRBJ2-1 TRBV4-3 NA TRBD2 CASSQDHLAVPDEQFF TGCGCCAGCAGCCAAGATCACCTAGCGGTACCCGATGAGCAGTTCTTC
TRBJ2-5 TRBV4-1 NA NA CASSQVTGPPTLVQTQYF TGCGCCAGCAGCCAAGTCACGGGGCCCCCTACCCTCGTGCAGACCCAGTACTTC
TRBJ2-7 TRBV5-4 NA TRBD1 CASSSRGREQYF TGTGCCAGCAGCTCCAGGGGGAGAGAGCAGTACTTC
TRBJ1-2 TRBV5-5 many NA CASSMTAGGWTGYTF TGTGCCAGCAGCATGACCGCTGGAGGGTGGACTGGCTACACCTTC
TRBJ2-3 TRBV27 few NA CASSLSGLGGPDTQYF TGTGCCAGCAGTTTAAGTGGACTAGGGGGGCCAGATACGCAGTATTTT
TRBJ2-4 TRBV5-5 NA TRBD1 CASSRSGTGVNIQYF TGTGCCAGCAGCCGCTCCGGGACAGGGGTTAACATTCAGTACTTC
TRBJ2-5 TRBV7-9 NA NA CANSSWRTEETQYF TGTGCCAACAGTTCGTGGCGGACTGAAGAGACCCAGTACTTC
TRBJ2-3 TRBV18 NA NA CASSPKGGGPDTRYF TGTGCCAGCTCACCGAAAGGAGGGGGGCCAGATACGCGGTATTTT
TRBJ2-1 TRBV27 NA TRBD2 CASSVQLAGGYNEQFF TGTGCCAGCAGCGTACAACTAGCGGGGGGGTACAATGAGCAGTTCTTC
TRBJ2-5 TRBV5-6 few TRBD1 CASGDSRQETQYF TGTGCCAGCGGGGACAGCCGCCAAGAGACCCAGTACTTC